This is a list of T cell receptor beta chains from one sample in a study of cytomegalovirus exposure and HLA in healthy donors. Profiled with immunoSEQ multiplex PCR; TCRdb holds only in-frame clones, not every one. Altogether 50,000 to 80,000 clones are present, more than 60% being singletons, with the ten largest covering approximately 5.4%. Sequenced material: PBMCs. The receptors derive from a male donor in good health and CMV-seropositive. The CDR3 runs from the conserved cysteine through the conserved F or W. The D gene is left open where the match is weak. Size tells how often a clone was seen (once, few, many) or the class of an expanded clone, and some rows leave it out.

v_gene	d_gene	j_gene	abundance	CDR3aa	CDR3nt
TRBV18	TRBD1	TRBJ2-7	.	CASSPRDRDRYEQYF	TGTGCCAGCTCACCCCGGGACAGGGATCGTTACGAGCAGTACTTC
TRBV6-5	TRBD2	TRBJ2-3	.	CASSYRGGGTYTQYF	TGTGCCAGCAGTTACCGGGGGGGCGGTACATATACGCAGTATTTT
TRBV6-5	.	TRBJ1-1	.	CASSDGRGNTEAFF	TGTGCCAGCAGCGATGGGCGGGGTAACACTGAAGCTTTCTTT
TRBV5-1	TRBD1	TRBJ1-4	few	CASRGQGGEKLFF	TGCGCCAGCAGGGGACAGGGAGGTGAAAAACTGTTTTTT
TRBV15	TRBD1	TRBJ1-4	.	CATSRGQGHEKLFF	TGTGCCACCAGCAGGGGACAGGGCCATGAAAAACTGTTTTTT
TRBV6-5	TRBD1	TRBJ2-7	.	CASTGQSSYEQYF	TGTGCCAGCACGGGACAGAGCTCCTACGAGCAGTACTTC
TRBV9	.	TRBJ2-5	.	CASSLAGAQETQYF	TGTGCCAGCAGCTTGGCGGGGGCTCAAGAGACCCAGTACTTC
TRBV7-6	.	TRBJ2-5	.	CASSLAGGTQYF	TGTGCCAGCAGCTTAGCCGGGGGGACCCAGTACTTC
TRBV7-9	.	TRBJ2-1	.	CASSRQYNEQFF	TGTGCCAGCAGCCGTCAGTACAATGAGCAGTTCTTC
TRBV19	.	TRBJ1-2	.	CASNADRRWWGYTF	TGTGCCAGTAACGCCGACAGACGTTGGTGGGGCTACACCTTC
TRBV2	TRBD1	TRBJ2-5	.	CASSDRQGAIQETQYF	TGTGCCAGCAGTGACCGACAGGGGGCAATCCAAGAGACCCAGTACTTC
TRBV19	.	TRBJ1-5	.	CASSIQDYNQPQHF	TGTGCCAGTAGTATCCAGGACTACAATCAGCCCCAGCATTTT
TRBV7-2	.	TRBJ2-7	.	CASSLRGGNSYEQYF	TGTGCCAGCAGCTTACGCGGCGGGAACTCCTACGAGCAGTACTTC
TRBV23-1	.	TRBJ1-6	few	CASSQPSIRGTAALHF	TGCGCCAGCAGTCAACCGTCTATACGGGGTACTGCAGCCCTCCACTTT
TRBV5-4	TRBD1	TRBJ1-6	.	CASSLDRAVGALHF	TGTGCCAGCAGCCTGGACAGGGCGGTTGGGGCCCTCCACTTT
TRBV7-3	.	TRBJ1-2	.	CASSFAGQIHGYTF	TGTGCCAGCAGCTTTGCAGGGCAGATTCATGGCTACACCTTC
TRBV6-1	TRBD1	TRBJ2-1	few	CASSEDDRVGIYEQFF	TGTGCCAGCAGTGAAGACGACAGGGTGGGGATCTATGAGCAGTTCTTC
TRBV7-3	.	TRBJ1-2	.	CASSRTANYGYTF	TGTGCCAGCAGCCGGACAGCAAACTATGGCTACACCTTC
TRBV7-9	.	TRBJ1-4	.	CASSPTVGGDEKLFF	TGTGCCAGCAGCCCGACAGTCGGGGGGGATGAAAAACTGTTTTTT
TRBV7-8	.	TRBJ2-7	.	CATEALKGYEQYF	TGTGCCACCGAGGCCCTGAAAGGCTACGAGCAGTACTTC
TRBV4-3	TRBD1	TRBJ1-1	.	CASSQANRGPLNTEAFF	TGCGCCAGCAGCCAAGCAAACAGGGGGCCCTTGAACACTGAAGCTTTCTTT
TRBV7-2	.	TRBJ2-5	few	CASSFQQGQETQYF	TGTGCCAGCAGCTTCCAACAGGGTCAGGAGACCCAGTACTTC
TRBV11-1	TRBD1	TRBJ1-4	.	CASLTGGGATNEKLFF	TGTGCCAGCCTAACAGGGGGCGGCGCAACTAATGAAAAACTGTTTTTT
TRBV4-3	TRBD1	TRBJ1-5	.	CASSQGWDSSNQPQHF	TGCGCCAGCAGCCAAGGTTGGGACAGTAGCAATCAGCCCCAGCATTTT
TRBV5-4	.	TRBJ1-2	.	CASRLTGKPYGYTF	TGTGCCAGCAGACTGACGGGGAAGCCCTATGGCTACACCTTC
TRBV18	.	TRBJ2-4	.	CASSPSGVKNIQYF	TGTGCCAGCTCACCATCGGGGGTGAAAAACATTCAGTACTTC
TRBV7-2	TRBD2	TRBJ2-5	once	CASSPGGGFAETQYF	TGTGCCAGCAGCCCCGGGGGGGGATTTGCAGAGACCCAGTACTTC
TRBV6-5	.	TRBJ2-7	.	CASSYSRPGYEQYF	TGTGCCAGCAGTTACTCGAGGCCGGGGTACGAGCAGTACTTC
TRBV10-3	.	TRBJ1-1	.	CATGNTEAFF	TGTGCCACGGGGAACACTGAAGCTTTCTTT
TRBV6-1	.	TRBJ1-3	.	CASSEQGSVGNTIYF	TGTGCCAGCAGTGAGCAGGGTTCGGTTGGAAACACCATATATTTT
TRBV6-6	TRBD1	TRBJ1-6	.	CASSSGTGNSPLHF	TGTGCCAGCAGTTCCGGGACAGGGAATTCACCCCTCCACTTT
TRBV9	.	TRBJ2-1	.	CASSAPGYNEQFF	TGTGCCAGCAGCGCCCCGGGTTACAATGAGCAGTTCTTC
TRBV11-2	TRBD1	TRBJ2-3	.	CASSWGQAKSDTQYF	TGTGCCAGCAGCTGGGGACAGGCAAAATCGGATACGCAGTATTTT
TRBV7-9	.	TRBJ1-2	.	CASSLSGGGYTF	TGTGCCAGCAGCTTGAGCGGAGGTGGCTACACCTTC
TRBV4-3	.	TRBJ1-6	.	CASSQDFATYSPLHF	TGCGCCAGCAGCCAAGATTTCGCCACATATTCACCCCTCCACTTT
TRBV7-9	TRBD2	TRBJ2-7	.	CASSSDAGVLYEQYF	TGTGCCAGCAGCTCCGATGCGGGGGTACTTTACGAGCAGTACTTC
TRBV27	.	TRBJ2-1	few	CASSFHTSSYNEQFF	TGTGCCAGCAGTTTCCATACGAGCTCCTACAATGAGCAGTTCTTC
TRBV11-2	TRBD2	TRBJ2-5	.	CASSLSSGGGETQYF	TGTGCCAGCAGCTTGAGTAGCGGGGGCGGGGAGACCCAGTACTTC
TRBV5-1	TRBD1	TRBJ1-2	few	CASSSPGQNTSYGYTF	TGCGCCAGCAGCTCCCCGGGACAGAATACCTCCTATGGCTACACCTTC
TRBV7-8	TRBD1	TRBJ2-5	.	CASSLDVLTGERKTQYF	TGTGCCAGCAGCTTAGATGTTCTCACAGGGGAGAGAAAGACCCAGTACTTC